This is a list of T cell receptor beta chains from one sample in a study of blood T cells in healthy people across ages. From the 5' RACE reads, TCRdb called clonotypes with MiXCR, one entry per CDR3 protein. Altogether over 500,000 distinct CDR3 sequences are present, 52% being singletons, with the ten largest covering roughly 13%. Sequencing input: blood. Source of these receptors: a woman aged 80 or older in good health. Each CDR3 is given with its conserved first and last residue. Fields, in order: J gene, D gene, V gene, clone size, CDR3 DNA, CDR3 protein. D genes are given only for firm matches. Only some rows state a clone size, as once, few, many or a class for expanded clones.

>TRBJ2-1|-|TRBV6-2/TRBV6-3|few
TGTGCCAGCAGTTCGGGCGATTACCTGAACTACAATGAGCAGTTCTTC
CASSSGDYLNYNEQFF
>TRBJ2-7|-|TRBV21-1|once
TGTGCCAGCGAAAGGACTAGTGTTTCCTACGAGCAGTACTTC
CASERTSVSYEQYF
>TRBJ1-4|TRBD1|TRBV3-1|-
TGTGCCAGCAGCGGACGGGACAGGGAGGGAAAACTGTTTTTT
CASSGRDREGKLFF
>TRBJ2-1|-|TRBV27|few
TGTGCCAGCAGGGAGGGGGGACAGAGCAATGAGCAGTTCTTC
CASREGGQSNEQFF
>TRBJ2-7|-|TRBV28|few
TGTGCCAGCAAAGAGACAGGAGGTATATACGAGCAGTACTTC
CASKETGGIYEQYF
>TRBJ2-3|TRBD2|TRBV20-1|-
TGCAGTTCAACCAATAGCGGGAGTTCCCCAGATACGCAGTATTTT
CSSTNSGSSPDTQYF
>TRBJ2-3|TRBD1|TRBV3-1|-
TGTGCCAGCAGTACCCTTTCAAGGGGGCTCCTCAGCACAGATACGCAGTATTTT
CASSTLSRGLLSTDTQYF
>TRBJ2-7|TRBD2|TRBV7-9|-
TGTGCCAGCAGTAGCGGGAGAAACTACGAGCAGTACTTC
CASSSGRNYEQYF
>TRBJ2-3|TRBD2|TRBV4-2|few
TGTGCCAGCAGCCCACAACTAGCGGAGGATACAGATACGCAGTATTTT
CASSPQLAEDTDTQYF
>TRBJ2-7|TRBD1|TRBV3-1|-
TGTGCCAGCAGCCTACGGACAGGGGCCGTTTCCACCTACGAGCAGTACTTC
CASSLRTGAVSTYEQYF
>TRBJ1-2|-|TRBV20-1|many
TGCAGTGGTGCCGACAACTATGGCTACACCTTC
CSGADNYGYTF
>TRBJ2-2|-|TRBV5-1|few
TGCGCCAGCAGCTTCAGTAGCACCGGGGAGCTGTTTTTT
CASSFSSTGELFF
>TRBJ2-2|TRBD1|TRBV5-1|few
TGCGCCAGCAGGAGGACAGGGGTCGGGGAGCTGTTTTTT
CASRRTGVGELFF
>TRBJ2-1|TRBD1|TRBV27|few
TGTGCCAGCAGTTTCCCTGGACAGGGGCCCAATGAGCAGTTCTTC
CASSFPGQGPNEQFF
>TRBJ2-5|-|TRBV18|few
TGTGCCAGCTCACCACCCACAGAACAAGAGACCCAGTACTTC
CASSPPTEQETQYF
>TRBJ1-6|TRBD1|TRBV5-1|-
TGCGCCAGCAGCTTGGGGGCAGGGGGCGAAGGTTCACCCCTCCACTTT
CASSLGAGGEGSPLHF
>TRBJ1-1|-|TRBV2|many
TGTGCCAGCAGTTTGAACGGGAACACTGAAGCTTTCTTT
CASSLNGNTEAFF
>TRBJ2-5|-|TRBV28|few
TGTGCCAGCAGCTTGACTCCTGCCCAAGAGACCCAGTACTTC
CASSLTPAQETQYF
>TRBJ2-7|-|TRBV6-6|many
TGTGCCAGCACGAACGGGGGACAGCCCTACGAGCAGTACTTC
CASTNGGQPYEQYF
>TRBJ1-1|-|TRBV6-6|-
TGTGCCAGCAGTGACTCGCAGAACACTGAAGCTTTCTTT
CASSDSQNTEAFF
>TRBJ1-5|TRBD1|TRBV27|many
TGTGCCAGCAGTCCGGGACAGGTAGTAGGATTTCAGCCCCAGCATTTT
CASSPGQVVGFQPQHF
>TRBJ1-5|-|TRBV6-5|-
TGTGCCAGCAGTTACTCGGTTGGGACGGCAAATCAGCCCCAGCATTTT
CASSYSVGTANQPQHF
>TRBJ1-1|-|TRBV2|-
TGTGCCAGCGGCCCAGCGGGGAACACTGAAGCTTTCTTT
CASGPAGNTEAFF